This T cell receptor beta chain stems from a study of brain T cells in children with intractable seizures. Surgery cases with the highest brain T cell transcript signatures were chosen for sequencing. Patients received at least one anti-epileptic drug before surgery. The assay was immunoSEQ multiplex PCR, and TCRdb's table has in-frame clones only and misses some. The sample has approximately 5,200 clones, under 95% seen once; the top ten hold 1.5% to 2%. A word on this clone: Its antigen is still unknown.

Study-level points and caveats: Pre- and post-surgery blood differed in depth, so pre-surgery absences may be undersampling. Patients' HCMV serostatus was unknown; virus specificity rests on CDR3 similarity alone. Among the top 50 brain clones were public and private clonotypes.

Per the germline V gene, CDR1 is LNHDA and CDR2 is SQIVND (reference sequence). The CDR3 covers 11 residues. V lost 8 bases, J lost 6 bases, and 10 bases lay in between. The rearrangement joins TRBV19 to TRBJ1-2; no reliable D call. This TCR derives from a boy younger than two with focal cortical dysplasia and intractable seizures. The sample consisted of resected brain tissue, taken at surgery. The chain's CDR3 is CASAAIDGYTF. CDR3 DNA sequence: TGTGCCAGTGCCGCCATTGATGGCTACACCTTC.